This TCR beta chain was found in a study of CD4 T cells in relation to SARS-CoV-2 and coronaviruses. Study-level information: PBMCs were cultured with antigen for less than twelve days before TCR beta sequencing. No peptide or an HIV-1 Nef peptide pool served as negative control.

The assay was immunoSEQ multiplex PCR, and TCRdb's table has in-frame clones only and misses some. Here the sample spans around 26,000 clones, over 60% being singletons. This clone was counted only a few times. Its antigen is not identified. The unexposed donors gave CD4+ T cells in about 2011-2018, prior to COVID-19. After about 10 days of culture, CD4+ T cells were isolated. Unexposed-donor CD4+ T cells were probed with SARS-CoV-2 S/N and four cold-coronavirus spikes, cells permitting. Findings of the study overall: Approximately 65% of donors had memory CD4+ clonotypes crossrecognizing SARS-CoV-2 and common cold coronavirus spike.

The CDR3 has 14 residues. V lost 5 bases to trimming and J lost 3 bases, with 11 bases between them. Germline-derived CDR1 and CDR2 are MNHEY and SVGAGI. The clonotype comes from a human donor in good health. The sample taken for sequencing was CD4+ T cells from PBMCs, cultured in vitro. The rearrangement joins TRBV6-5 to TRBJ1-5; no reliable D call. CDR3 in DNA: TGTGCCAGCAGTCCCCGGGCCGTCAATCAGCCCCAGCATTTT. This sequence encodes CASSPRAVNQPQHF.